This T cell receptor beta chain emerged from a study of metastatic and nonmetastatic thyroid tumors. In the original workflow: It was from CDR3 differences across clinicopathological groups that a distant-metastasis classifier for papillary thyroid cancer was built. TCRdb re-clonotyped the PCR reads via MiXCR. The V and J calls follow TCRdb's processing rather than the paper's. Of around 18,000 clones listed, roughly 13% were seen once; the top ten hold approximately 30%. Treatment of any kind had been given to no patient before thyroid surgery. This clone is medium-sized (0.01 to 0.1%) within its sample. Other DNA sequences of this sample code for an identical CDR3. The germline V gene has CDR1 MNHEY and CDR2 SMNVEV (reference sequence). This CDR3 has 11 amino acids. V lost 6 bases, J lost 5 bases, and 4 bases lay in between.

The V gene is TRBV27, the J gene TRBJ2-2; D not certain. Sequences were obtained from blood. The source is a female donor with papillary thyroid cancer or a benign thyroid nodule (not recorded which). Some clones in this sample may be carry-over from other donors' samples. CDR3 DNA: TGTGCCAGCAGCCAAACCGGGGAGCTGTTTTTT. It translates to CASSQTGELFF.